The 28 T cell receptor beta chains in this list originate from one sample, sequenced in a study of OX40 agonist ivuxolimab in advanced cancers. Libraries were prepared by immunoSEQ multiplex PCR; TCRdb keeps only in-frame clonotypes and omits some of them. The sample carries some 100,000 clones, around 84% recorded once. The sample in question was CD4+ or CD8+ T cells sorted from blood, obtained in a trial of the OX40 agonist ivuxolimab. The receptors shown here come from an adult with an advanced solid tumor such as melanoma, head and neck, liver or kidney cancer.

The rearrangement joins TRBV9 to TRBJ2-7; no firm D call. The CDR3 contains 14 residues. Between the trimmed V and J ends, which lost 4 bases and 4 bases, there was a span of 15 bases. Germline loops: CDR1 SGDLS, CDR2 YYNGEE. The CDR3 loop is CASSPSIAQYEQYF. CDR3 coding DNA: TGTGCCAGCAGCCCCTCTATCGCTCAATACGAGCAGTACTTC.

The count of this clone is one. The chain couples TRBV19 to TRBJ1-1; D not resolved. The CDR3 has 15 residues. V was cut by 7 bases and J by 3 bases, with 18 bases left in between. The germline CDR1 and CDR2 sequences are LNHDA and SQIVND (reference sequence). The CDR3 DNA is TGTGCCAGTATACCCCTAGCTGGTGAGGACACTGAAGCTTTCTTT. Encoded protein: CASIPLAGEDTEAFF.

The CDR3 region is CASSLSGEWAEAFF. DNA of the CDR3: TGTGCCAGCAGTTTATCCGGGGAATGGGCTGAAGCTTTCTTT. This rearrangement joins TRBV28 to TRBJ1-1; D gene ambiguous. V gave up 1 base and J gave up 6 bases, with 12 bases separating them. Germline-derived CDR1 and CDR2 are MDHEN and SYDVKM. The CDR3 contains 14 residues.

The rearrangement uses TRBV7-2 and TRBJ2-5, with 9 bases matching TRBD2. This CDR3 region has 16 residues. Unmatched junction bases numbered 8, after V lost 2 bases and J lost 4 bases. CDR1 is SGHTA, CDR2 FQGNSA, per germline. CDR3 coding DNA: TGTGCCAGCAGCTTACTTGGCGGGGGGGCCCTAGAGACCCAGTACTTC. Its translation is CASSLLGGGALETQYF.

The rearrangement links TRBV6-5 to TRBJ2-2; 7 bases map to TRBD1. J gave up 6 bases and V 5 bases, and 6 bases lay outside the gene matches. The CDR3 loop spans 14 amino acids. Germline V gene data show CDR1 as MNHEY and CDR2 as SVGAGI. The CDR3 nucleotides are TGTGCCAGCAGTGCCCTCGACAGGGCCGGGGAGCTGTTTTTT. The encoded protein is CASSALDRAGELFF.

The chain employs TRBV28 and TRBJ1-1, with no clear D. CDR1 MDHEN and CDR2 SYDVKM come from the germline V gene. The CDR3 contains 16 residues. Trimming took 2 bases from V and 4 from J, leaving 17 bases between them. CDR3: CASSLGGGREGTEAFF. In nucleotides, the CDR3 is TGTGCCAGCAGTTTAGGAGGAGGGCGGGAGGGCACTGAAGCTTTCTTT.

This clone has just one count. The rearrangement links TRBV7-9 to TRBJ1-4; D gene uncertain. Trimming pared 0 bases from V and 5 bases from J, leaving 7 bases between. Germline lookup yields CDR1 SEHNR and CDR2 FQNEAQ (reference sequence). The length of the CDR3 is 14 residues. CDR3 nucleotides: TGTGCCAGCAGCTTAGCCTCGGGAAATGAAAAACTGTTTTTT. It is translated as CASSLASGNEKLFF.

This chain connects TRBV7-2 to TRBJ1-1, with D maybe TRBD1 (6 bases). CDR3 length: 16 residues. Trimming pared 4 bases from V and 2 bases from J, leaving 17 bases between. Germline values: CDR1 SGHTA, CDR2 FQGNSA. The CDR3 sequence is CASSWGGTQTNTEAFF. The CDR3 DNA is TGTGCCAGCAGCTGGGGGGGCACCCAAACTAACACTGAAGCTTTCTTT.

V and J are TRBV21-1 and TRBJ2-2; whether TRBD1, the table's D call, matches the DNA was not checked. TRBV21-1 is deemed a pseudogene. The CDR3 totals 15 residues. CDR3 sequence: CASSTRDRATGELFF. CDR3 nucleotide sequence: TGTGCCAGCAGTACCCGGGACAGGGCCACCGGGGAGCTGTTTTTT.

The chain carries TRBV28 and TRBJ1-3, with unresolved D. CDR1 and CDR2 from the germline V gene are MDHEN and SYDVKM. V gave up 7 bases and J gave up 4 bases, with 17 bases separating them. This CDR3 is built from 15 residues. The CDR3 reads CASNPRGRGGNTIYF. DNA for the CDR3: TGTGCCAGCAACCCTCGAGGGAGAGGAGGAAACACCATATATTTT.

The rearrangement links TRBV2 to TRBJ1-3, with a tentative D call TRBD1 (5 bases). V lost 4 bases and J 4 bases, leaving 17 bases between the germline ends. In germline, CDR1 is SNHLY, CDR2 FYNNEI. The CDR3 extends over 16 amino acids. DNA for the CDR3: TGTGCCAGCAGTGGAGGTGAGGGGAAGTCCGGAAACACCATATATTTT. This sequence encodes CASSGGEGKSGNTIYF. Supplemented by reference TRBV2 and TRBJ1-3, the full variable domain reads EPEVTQTPSHQVTQMGQEVILRCVPISNHLYFYWYRQILGQKVEFLVSFYNNEISEKSEIFDDQFSVERPDGSNFTLKIRSTKLEDSAMYFCASSGGEGKSGNTIYFGEGSWLTVV.

The chain links TRBV4-3 to TRBJ1-6; D may be TRBD1 (5 bases). Germline-derived CDR1 and CDR2 are LGHNA and YSLEER. There are 18 residues in the CDR3. V lost 0 bases, J lost 0 bases, and 12 bases lay in between. The CDR3 protein is CASSQDVAGSSYNSPLHF. The DNA of the CDR3 is TGCGCCAGCAGCCAAGATGTCGCAGGGAGCTCCTATAATTCACCCCTCCACTTT.

The genes are TRBV28 and TRBJ2-7; 7 bases fit TRBD1. The CDR3 is made up of 15 amino acids. Per germline, CDR1 MDHEN and CDR2 SYDVKM. The junction had 9 bases not matched to a gene; V was cut back by 7 bases and J by 0 bases. The CDR3 region is CASIPADRASYEQYF. The CDR3 nucleotides are TGTGCCAGCATCCCTGCCGACAGGGCCTCCTACGAGCAGTACTTC.

This chain uses TRBV25-1 with TRBJ2-3; unclear D gene. Germline CDR1 MGHDK, CDR2 SYGVNS. Trimming left V 1 base short and J 0 bases short, with 14 bases between. CDR3 size: 17 residues. Written as DNA, the CDR3 is TGTGCCAGCAGTGAATCCCACCGGAGCTCTAGCACAGATACGCAGTATTTT. Translating it yields CASSESHRSSSTDTQYF.

The chain uses TRBV6-6 and TRBJ1-4, with D possibly matching TRBD1 (5 bases). CDR1 and CDR2 (germline): MNHNY, SVGAGI (reference sequence). V lost 6 bases and J lost 7, with 12 bases in between. The CDR3 length is 13 residues. The CDR3, as DNA: TGTGCCAGCAGGCCCGGGACGGTTGAAAAACTGTTTTTT. Residues: CASRPGTVEKLFF.

The chain links TRBV29-1 to TRBJ2-3; D is unclear. The CDR3 is 12 residues long. CDR1 is SQVTM and CDR2 is ANQGSEA in the germline V gene. The V end lost 6 bases, the J end lost 0 bases, and 7 bases lay between the germline ends. In DNA, the CDR3 is TGCAGCGTCGATGACAGCACAGATACGCAGTATTTT. As protein: CSVDDSTDTQYF.

V is TRBV25-1 and J is TRBJ1-4, with D unclear. Looked up from germline, CDR1 is MGHDK and CDR2 is SYGVNS. V dropped 1 base and J dropped 5 bases, with 11 bases sitting between them. CDR3 size: 15 residues. For the CDR3, the DNA is TGTGCCAGCAGTGAATTACGGGGATCAAATGAAAAACTGTTTTTT. It yields the protein CASSELRGSNEKLFF.

The chain employs TRBV27 and TRBJ1-1; possibly TRBD1 for D (6 bases). The CDR3 spans 18 residues. V was cut by 3 bases and J by 5 bases, with 25 bases left in between. Germline V gene sequence: CDR1 MNHEY, CDR2 SMNVEV (reference sequence). The CDR3 nucleotides are TGTGCCAGCAGTTTTTCCAGACAGGCTCCTGGGACGGGGACTGAAGCTTTCTTT. It translates to CASSFSRQAPGTGTEAFF.

The genes are TRBV4-3 and TRBJ1-1; no firm D call. Germline CDR1 LGHNA, CDR2 YSLEER. V lost 4 bases, J lost 1 base, and 13 bases lay in between. This CDR3 contains 15 residues. In DNA form, the CDR3 reads TGCGCCAGCAGCCGAGACCTGGGAGCGAACACTGAAGCTTTCTTT. This sequence encodes CASSRDLGANTEAFF.

The chain uses TRBV5-4 and TRBJ2-6, with D hard to call. Germline V lookup: CDR1 SGHNT, CDR2 YYREEE (reference sequence). The CDR3 contains 15 residues. With 4 bases removed from V and 2 bases from J, the gap between germline ends came to 10 bases. CDR3 region: CASSTHGPGANVLTF. For the CDR3, the DNA is TGTGCCAGCAGCACCCACGGGCCTGGGGCCAACGTCCTGACTTTC. Supplemented by reference TRBV5-4 and TRBJ2-6, the full variable domain reads ETGVTQSPTHLIKTRGQQVTLRCSSQSGHNTVSWYQQALGQGPQFIFQYYREEENGRGNFPPRFSGLQFPNYSSELNVNALELDDSALYLCASSTHGPGANVLTFGAGSRLTVL.

The CDR3 sequence: CASSPAGEPYNEQFF. As DNA, the CDR3 is TGTGCCAGCAGCCCCGCGGGGGAACCCTACAATGAGCAGTTCTTC. The rearrangement joins TRBV28 to TRBJ2-1, with 7 bases identical to TRBD2. The ends lost 6 bases at V and 2 bases at J; junction bases unmatched: 7. This CDR3 is built from 15 residues. From germline, CDR1 is MDHEN and CDR2 SYDVKM.

The genes are TRBV6-6 and TRBJ1-1; D unresolved. The CDR3 totals 16 residues. CDR1 MNHNY and CDR2 SVGAGI come from the germline V gene (reference sequence). Trimming cost V 4 bases and J 0 bases, with 15 bases left between them. CDR3 sequence reads: CASSSADGTMNTEAFF. Here the CDR3 DNA reads TGTGCCAGCAGTTCCGCGGACGGAACCATGAACACTGAAGCTTTCTTT.

The chain couples TRBV5-1 to TRBJ2-6; D is ambiguous. There are 20 residues in the CDR3. V was clipped by 0 bases and J by 1 base, with 20 bases between them. Germline V gene lookup returns CDR1 SGHRS and CDR2 YFSETQ. Here the CDR3 reads CASSLGGRSNLYSGANVLTF. The CDR3 DNA sequence: TGCGCCAGCAGCTTGGGTGGCCGGAGTAACCTATATTCTGGGGCCAACGTCCTGACTTTC. Looking up the rest from reference TRBV5-1 and TRBJ2-6 gives the full variable domain: KAGVTQTPRYLIKTRGQQVTLSCSPISGHRSVSWYQQTPGQGLQFLFEYFSETQRNKGNFPGRFSGRQFSNSRSEMNVSTLELGDSALYLCASSLGGRSNLYSGANVLTFGAGSRLTVL.

The gene calls are TRBV4-3 and TRBJ2-1, with D perhaps TRBD2 (7 bases). CDR1 and CDR2 (germline): LGHNA, YSLEER. The CDR3 length is 14 residues. V lost 3 bases and J 9 bases, leaving 15 bases between the germline ends. CDR3 sequence: CASSHREGGVEQFF. As DNA, the CDR3 is TGCGCCAGCAGCCATCGAGAGGGGGGGGTTGAGCAGTTCTTC.

The genes are TRBV7-3 and TRBJ2-6; 7 positions agree with TRBD1. With 5 bases clipped from V and 4 bases from J, the junction kept 5 bases outside the gene matches. From germline, CDR1 is SGHTA and CDR2 FQGTGA. This CDR3 is 15 amino acids long. For the CDR3, the DNA is TGTGCCAGCAGCATTACAGGGGTAGGGGCCAACGTCCTGACTTTC. This translates into CASSITGVGANVLTF.

V gene TRBV27 combines with J gene TRBJ1-2; D remains ambiguous. The CDR3 consists of 14 residues. V lost 7 bases and J lost 1, with 13 bases in between. CDR1 and CDR2 from the germline V gene are MNHEY and SMNVEV (reference sequence). CDR3 sequence reads: CASTPRWGNYGYTF. The CDR3 bases are TGTGCCAGCACCCCCCGATGGGGTAACTATGGCTACACCTTC.

This chain connects TRBV7-9 to TRBJ1-6, with D unresolved. Germline V gene sequence: CDR1 SEHNR, CDR2 FQNEAQ (reference sequence). The V end lost 0 bases, the J end lost 7 bases, and 7 bases lay between the germline ends. The CDR3 sequence is 14 residues long. CDR3 bases: TGTGCCAGCAGCTTAGCTCTCCGGAATTCACCCCTCCACTTT. Translating it yields CASSLALRNSPLHF.

This clone showed up just a few times. The chain joins TRBV7-2 to TRBJ2-5; TRBD2 agrees at 11 bases. The CDR3 is made up of 16 amino acids. The J segment lost 5 bases and the V segment lost 4 bases, leaving 9 bases of the junction unmatched. Looked up from germline, CDR1 is SGHTA and CDR2 is FQGNSA. The CDR3 sequence is CASSSIYTSGGETQYF. The CDR3 nucleotides are TGTGCCAGCAGCTCTATCTATACTAGCGGGGGTGAGACCCAGTACTTC.